This T cell receptor (beta chain) was sequenced for a study of PD-1 blockade in classical Hodgkin lymphoma. Comment on this clone: Its antigen is still unknown.

Trimming removed 2 bases at V and 4 bases at J, with 18 bases between. Germline V gene lookup returns CDR1 KGHSH and CDR2 LQKENI. The CDR3 is made up of 17 amino acids. Profiled with immunoSEQ multiplex PCR; TCRdb holds only in-frame clones, not every one. Of 45,000 to 55,000 clones listed, over 70% were seen once; the top ten hold roughly 15%. With no exception, relapse followed autologous stem cell transplantation in all patients, and brentuximab vedotin exposure varied. Study findings and constraints: Patients who responded completely had about the same baseline diversity as newly diagnosed patients. Baseline TCR diversity was reportedly lower in newly diagnosed patients than in healthy donors. It was reported as lower still in relapsed/refractory patients. Exclusion was applied to patients who started nivolumab under 1 year after ASCT.

The material was peripheral blood mononuclear cells (PBMCs), obtained at baseline. This rearrangement joins TRBV18 to TRBJ2-1, with D perhaps TRBD1 (6 bases). The sequence was obtained from a human donor with classical Hodgkin lymphoma. CDR3: CASSPGGQLALYNEQFF. The CDR3 bases are TGTGCCAGCTCACCAGGGGGCCAGCTAGCATTATACAATGAGCAGTTCTTC.